The next 28 T cell receptor beta chains were all read from a single sample in a study of blood T cells in healthy people across ages (dated by TCRdb to the mid-2010s). Library prep was done by 5' RACE. Reads for this sample came from an Illumina HiSeq 2500. A second PCR of roughly 6 to 11 cycles was run with a J-beta primer mix and a sample-barcoded 5' primer. TCRdb passed the public sequencing reads through fastp at Q25 and MiXCR, retaining productive beta sequences. CDR3 protein duplicates are merged, each entry listing the most common genes and DNA. This sample gives around 1,100,000 distinct CDR3 sequences in total; roughly two fifths of them show up just once. The ten top clones hold approximately 14% of the sample. The source material was blood. All receptors come from a man younger than 30 in good health.

This chain joins TRBV6-2 or TRBV6-3 and TRBJ1-1; D is perhaps TRBD1 (6 bases). Germline CDR1 reads MNHEY; CDR2 reads SVGEGT. Between the trimmed V and J ends, which lost 2 bases and 0 bases, there was a span of 13 bases. The CDR3 covers 16 residues. CDR3 sequence (DNA): TGTGCCAGCAGTTACCCGACAGGTCGCATGAACACTGAAGCTTTCTTT. Translation gives CASSYPTGRMNTEAFF.

This clonotype has just a few counts. The rearrangement uses TRBV4-3 and TRBJ1-5; no firm D call. The CDR3 is 16 amino acids. In germline, CDR1 is LGHNA, CDR2 YSLEER. With 0 bases removed from V and 1 base from J, the gap between germline ends came to 10 bases. The CDR3 DNA sequence: TGCGCCAGCAGCCAAGATCCCGGCAGGAGCAATCAGCCCCAGCATTTT. Translating it yields CASSQDPGRSNQPQHF.

The rearrangement links TRBV10-3 to TRBJ2-1; 7 nucleotides align to TRBD1. The last part of the DNA fits TRBJ2-7 better; the J call may be wrong. The CDR3 runs to 15 residues. Germline CDR1 is ENHRY and CDR2 is SYGVKD. The CDR3 sequence is CAIRGVGTDNNEQYF. The CDR3 bases are TGTGCCATCAGGGGGGTCGGGACAGATAACAATGAGCAGTACTTC.

The V gene is TRBV5-1, the J gene TRBJ1-4; tentative D call: TRBD1 (6 bases). V gave up 6 bases and J gave up 4 bases, with 13 bases separating them. Germline V CDR1 and CDR2: SGHRS, YFSETQ. The CDR3 has 14 amino acids. CDR3 in DNA: TGCGCCAGCAAAACAGGGTTGGGTAATGAAAAACTGTTTTTT. As protein: CASKTGLGNEKLFF.

The rearrangement joins TRBV5-1 to TRBJ1-1, with D possibly TRBD1 on 6 matching bases. The germline V gene encodes CDR1 SGHRS and CDR2 YFSETQ. The CDR3 spans 15 residues. The ends were cut back, 4 bases at V and 0 bases at J, with 13 bases in the middle. The CDR3 here is CASSAETGMNTEAFF. Written as DNA, the CDR3 is TGCGCCAGCAGCGCTGAAACAGGGATGAACACTGAAGCTTTCTTT.

The rearrangement uses TRBV12-3 or TRBV12-4 and TRBJ2-7; perhaps TRBD2 as D (5 bases). With 4 bases removed from V and 7 bases from J, the gap between germline ends came to 32 bases. The CDR3 is made up of 19 amino acids. CDR3 loop: CASSWSGIFMRKLYNEQYF. The CDR3 bases are TGTGCCAGCAGTTGGTCGGGAATATTCATGCGAAAACTCTACAATGAGCAGTACTTC.

This clonotype has at least ten counts. V gene TRBV29-1 combines with J gene TRBJ2-3, with 9 positions matching TRBD1. The junction had 14 bases not matched to a gene; V was cut back by 7 bases and J by 6 bases. CDR1 is SQVTM, CDR2 ANQGSEA, per germline. CDR3 size: 15 residues. In DNA form, the CDR3 reads TGCAGCGCCCCCCTATTACAGGGGGCGCGGGATACGCAGTATTTT. Protein: CSAPLLQGARDTQYF.

The J gene is TRBJ1-5, the V gene TRBV27; 9 bases line up with TRBD1. The CDR3 has 15 residues. The germline V gene has CDR1 MNHEY and CDR2 SMNVEV (reference sequence). The junction had 5 bases not matched to a gene; V was cut back by 5 bases and J by 3 bases. This chain's CDR3 is CASSLTGGNNQPQHF. CDR3 nucleotides: TGTGCCAGCAGTCTGACAGGGGGGAACAATCAGCCCCAGCATTTT.

This clonotype showed up many times. DNA for the CDR3: TGTGCCAGCAGTCCAGGGAGAGACTATGGCTACACCTTC. As protein: CASSPGRDYGYTF. The rearrangement uses TRBV14 and TRBJ1-2; D is perhaps TRBD1 (5 bases). The CDR3 consists of 13 residues. Germline V CDR1 and CDR2: SGHDN, FVKESK. The ends were cut back, 6 bases at V and 3 bases at J, with 11 bases in the middle.

The sample holds a few counts of this clonotype. This chain joins TRBV29-1 and TRBJ1-2; 7 nucleotides align to TRBD1. Germline V lookup: CDR1 SQVTM, CDR2 ANQGSEA. The CDR3 runs 15 residues. The V gene end was trimmed by 3 bases and the J gene end by 0 bases; junction bases not matched to a gene: 7. The CDR3 DNA reads TGCAGCGTTGACCCAGGGGGGTGGGCTAACTATGGCTACACCTTC. The encoded protein is CSVDPGGWANYGYTF.

The V and J genes are TRBV2 and TRBJ1-2; D unresolved. This CDR3 contains 14 residues. The germline gives CDR1 SNHLY, CDR2 FYNNEI. Trimming pared 4 bases from V and 5 bases from J, leaving 14 bases between. The CDR3 bases are TGTGCCAGCAGTGGTGTCGGAGAACGATATGGCTACACCTTC. Its protein product is CASSGVGERYGYTF.

The chain joins TRBV30 to TRBJ1-2; a possible D gene is TRBD1 (5 bases). This CDR3 has 12 amino acids. V was clipped by 8 bases and J by 4 bases, with 14 bases between them. Germline V gene data show CDR1 as GTSNPN and CDR2 as SVGIG (reference sequence). CDR3 protein: CARGGQPYGYTF. The CDR3 bases are TGTGCCCGGGGCGGGCAGCCCTATGGCTACACCTTC.

The chain combines TRBV11-2 with TRBJ2-1; TRBD1 matches 9 bases. V lost 0 bases and J lost 8; bases outside the gene matches: 8. CDR3 length: 16 amino acids. Per the germline V gene, CDR1 is SGHAT and CDR2 is FQNNGV. CDR3 DNA sequence: TGTGCCAGCAGCTTAGATCTGGGACAGGGATACTATGAGCAGTTCTTC. It yields the protein CASSLDLGQGYYEQFF.

This clonotype was counted only a few times. V and J are TRBV14 and TRBJ2-1; 15 positions match TRBD2. Germline V gives CDR1 SGHDN, CDR2 FVKESK. The CDR3 runs 19 residues. The ends lost 3 bases at V and 0 bases at J; junction bases unmatched: 6. CDR3 in DNA: TGTGCCAGCAGCCACTCCGGGACTAGCGGGGGGAACTCCTACAATGAGCAGTTCTTC. It codes for CASSHSGTSGGNSYNEQFF.

Many counts were recorded for this clonotype. The genes are TRBV29-1 and TRBJ2-7, with TRBD1 identical over 7 bases. The CDR3 loop spans 12 amino acids. Germline V gives CDR1 SQVTM, CDR2 ANQGSEA. V trimming: 6 bases; J trimming: 0 bases; junction bases outside the gene matches: 2. CDR3: CSVGTDSYEQYF. CDR3 bases: TGCAGCGTAGGGACAGACTCCTACGAGCAGTACTTC.

This clonotype was detected only a few times. The chain links TRBV29-1 to TRBJ2-1; 7 bases are shared with TRBD1. The end of the DNA is better explained by TRBJ2-7, so the J call may be wrong. Germline CDR1 SQVTM, CDR2 ANQGSEA. The CDR3 sequence is 14 residues long. CDR3 coding DNA: TGCAGCGCTGGTTGGACAGGACCCTACAATGAGCAGTACTTC. It translates to CSAGWTGPYNEQYF.

This clonotype came up a few times. The chain uses TRBV6-5 and TRBJ2-4; no firm D call. The J call is in doubt because the DNA end fits TRBJ2-5 better. CDR1 MNHEY and CDR2 SVGAGI come from the germline V gene. The CDR3 length is 15 residues. As DNA, the CDR3 is TGTGCCAGCAGTTACTCGATGGCCAAACAAGAGACCCAGTACTTC. Translating gives CASSYSMAKQETQYF.

The chain has TRBV7-3 and TRBJ1-1, with no clear D. The V end was cut by 1 base, the J end by 1 base, with 7 bases between. There are 14 residues in the CDR3. The germline gives CDR1 SGHTA, CDR2 FQGTGA. The CDR3: CASSLRARNTEAFF. The CDR3 nucleotides are TGTGCCAGCAGCTTAAGAGCTAGGAACACTGAAGCTTTCTTT.

This clonotype was observed many times. The chain carries TRBV7-3 and TRBJ2-4; D is perhaps TRBD2 (6 bases). The ends were cut back, 5 bases at V and 6 bases at J, with 20 bases in the middle. Germline V CDR1 and CDR2: SGHTA, FQGTGA. The CDR3 extends over 16 amino acids. CDR3 region: CASSPGGITDSNIQYF. The CDR3 coding sequence is TGTGCCAGCAGCCCCGGGGGTATCACAGATTCAAACATTCAGTACTTC.

The chain carries TRBV5-1 and TRBJ1-2; no firm D call. The CDR3 covers 17 residues. The V end was cut by 0 bases, the J end by 6 bases, with 21 bases between. Germline CDR1 reads SGHRS; CDR2 reads YFSETQ. The CDR3 coding sequence is TGCGCCAGCAGCTTGGCCGACGGGTTAGCGTCTGAGCATGGCTACACCTTC. It specifies CASSLADGLASEHGYTF.

This clonotype showed up just a few times. J is TRBJ2-1 and V is TRBV4-1; 8 bases are a match to TRBD2. The CDR3 loop spans 16 amino acids. The V gene's germline CDR1 is MGHRA and CDR2 YSYEKL. Germline trimming cut 5 bases from V and 6 bases from J; bases unmatched to any gene: 12. The CDR3 reads CASSDKTGLARNEQFF. CDR3 bases: TGCGCCAGCAGCGATAAAACTGGACTAGCCCGCAATGAGCAGTTCTTC.

This CDR3 is CASSIGQALYGYTF. CDR3 DNA: TGTGCCAGTAGTATTGGGCAGGCCCTTTATGGCTACACCTTC. The chain employs TRBV19 and TRBJ1-2; D unresolved. In germline, CDR1 is LNHDA, CDR2 SQIVND (reference sequence). The V and J ends lost 3 bases and 5 bases respectively, with 13 bases between them. The CDR3 loop spans 14 amino acids.

This clonotype was found many times. V usage is TRBV10-3 and J usage is TRBJ1-2; D is unresolved. CDR3 length: 13 amino acids. CDR1 ENHRY and CDR2 SYGVKD come from the germline V gene. The germline V and J ends were trimmed by 2 bases and 3 bases, with 7 bases remaining between them. The CDR3 DNA reads TGTGCCATCAGTGAGGTGAAGGACTATGGCTACACCTTC. It codes for CAISEVKDYGYTF.

The CDR3 region is CASSQEPGGSNTGELFF. The CDR3 region has the DNA TGCGCCAGCAGCCAAGAACCGGGGGGATCGAACACCGGGGAGCTGTTTTTT. The chain combines TRBV4-3 with TRBJ2-2, with TRBD2 identical over 7 bases. The V segment lost 0 bases and the J segment 0 bases; nucleotides outside the gene matches: 4. Germline V gene lookup returns CDR1 LGHNA and CDR2 YSLEER. This CDR3 is built from 17 residues.

The chain has TRBV12-3 or TRBV12-4 and TRBJ2-5, with TRBD2 matching 11 bases. The CDR3 has 16 residues. V lost 3 bases and J lost 9; bases outside the gene matches: 12. CDR3 coding DNA: TGTGCCAGCAGTTTGCGGCTAGCGGGGGGTCTCGAGGCCCAGTACTTC. This sequence encodes CASSLRLAGGLEAQYF.

This clonotype was counted a few times. This chain uses TRBV6-2 or TRBV6-3 with TRBJ1-1; possible D gene TRBD1, 6 bases. The germline V gene has CDR1 MNHEY and CDR2 SVGEGT. The CDR3 contains 12 residues. Trimming cost V 10 bases and J 1 base, with 10 bases left between them. The CDR3 DNA reads as TGTGCCACCAAGACAGGGAACACTGAAGCTTTCTTT. Translating gives CATKTGNTEAFF.

The rearrangement joins TRBV9 to TRBJ1-2; 8 bases match TRBD1. V gave up 0 bases and J gave up 8 bases; unmatched junction bases: 6. This CDR3 has 14 residues. The germline V gene has CDR1 SGDLS and CDR2 YYNGEE. In nucleotides, the CDR3 is TGTGCCAGCAGCGTAGGGACAGGGCTCGAAGGCTACACCTTC. Its translation: CASSVGTGLEGYTF.

This chain joins TRBV28 and TRBJ2-7; D is perhaps TRBD1 (5 bases). Trimming pared 2 bases from V and 0 bases from J, leaving 20 bases between. This CDR3 region has 18 residues. Germline assignment: CDR1 MDHEN and CDR2 SYDVKM. CDR3: CASSLGFRAGQSSYEQYF. CDR3 DNA sequence: TGTGCCAGCAGTTTAGGCTTTAGGGCAGGGCAGAGCTCCTACGAGCAGTACTTC.